Shown below are 11 T cell receptor beta chains from a single sample sequenced in a study of blood T cell repertoires in COVID-19 (dated by TCRdb to 2018 to 2020). The library was produced with the immunoSEQ multiplex PCR assay. What TCRdb holds here is the immuneACCESS table cut down to in-frame rearrangements. Part of the clones is not present; checked against another copy, under half of the missing clones reflect an unresolved V gene, and the others are unexplained. The sample includes 200,000 to 300,000 clones, with 80% to 90% observed a single time. The ten most abundant clones make up roughly 4% of the sample. Material for sequencing was peripheral blood. The receptors were sampled from a man aged 55 to 70 with acute or convalescent COVID-19.

This clone occurred a few times. The chain combines TRBV19 with TRBJ1-1; a weak D match, TRBD1 (5 bases). The CDR3 has 14 residues. Per germline, CDR1 LNHDA and CDR2 SQIVND (reference sequence). V lost 7 bases, J lost 8 bases, and 20 bases lay in between. The CDR3 sequence: CASTIGGARAEAFF. DNA for the CDR3: TGTGCCAGTACCATAGGAGGGGCGAGGGCGGAAGCTTTCTTT.

The rearrangement uses TRBV5-1 and TRBJ2-7; TRBD1 matches at 7 bases. The CDR3 is 14 residues long. Germline values: CDR1 SGHRS, CDR2 YFSETQ. The junction had 6 bases not matched to a gene; V was cut back by 3 bases and J by 3 bases. CDR3 amino acids: CASSSGQSFYEQYF. In nucleotides, the CDR3 is TGCGCCAGCAGCTCGGGACAGTCCTTCTACGAGCAGTACTTC. The whole variable domain, remainder taken from reference TRBV5-1 and TRBJ2-7, is KAGVTQTPRYLIKTRGQQVTLSCSPISGHRSVSWYQQTPGQGLQFLFEYFSETQRNKGNFPGRFSGRQFSNSRSEMNVSTLELGDSALYLCASSSGQSFYEQYFGPGTRLTVT.

The chain links TRBV4-3 to TRBJ1-1; the match to TRBD1 covers 9 bases. The CDR3 has 14 amino acids. V shed 0 bases and J 7 bases; nucleotides not matched to a gene: 3. The germline V gene encodes CDR1 LGHNA and CDR2 YSLEER. CDR3 nucleotide sequence: TGCGCCAGCAGCCAAGAGGGACAGGGCAGTGAAGCTTTCTTT. It codes for CASSQEGQGSEAFF.

The chain has TRBV18 and TRBJ1-1; D unclear. V lost 3 bases, J lost 0 bases, and 5 bases lay in between. Germline CDR1 reads KGHSH; CDR2 reads LQKENI. This CDR3 comprises 13 residues. CDR3: CASSPAVNTEAFF. Written as DNA, the CDR3 is TGTGCCAGCTCACCTGCAGTGAACACTGAAGCTTTCTTT.

The chain has TRBV6-2 or TRBV6-3 and TRBJ1-6; 9 bases align to TRBD1. The CDR3 is 14 residues long. The J segment lost 10 bases and the V segment lost 5 bases, leaving 6 bases of the junction unmatched. Germline assignment: CDR1 MNHEY and CDR2 SVGEGT. The chain's CDR3 is CASSGTGIESPLHF. The CDR3 DNA sequence: TGTGCCAGCAGTGGGACAGGGATTGAGTCACCCCTCCACTTT.

This chain joins TRBV6-5 and TRBJ2-1, with D maybe TRBD2 (6 bases). Germline CDR1 is MNHEY and CDR2 is SVGAGI. CDR3 length: 15 amino acids. Trimming removed 5 bases at V and 0 bases at J, with 11 bases between. The CDR3 reads CASSTRGSSYNEQFF. The CDR3 region has the DNA TGTGCCAGCAGTACTCGGGGGAGCTCCTACAATGAGCAGTTCTTC.

This chain connects TRBV5-6 to TRBJ2-3, with D unresolved. Trimming shortened V by 3 bases and J by 8 bases, and 10 bases separated the two germline ends. CDR3 size: 12 residues. CDR1 and CDR2 from the germline V gene are SGHDT and YYEEEE. CDR3 DNA sequence: TGTGCCAGCAGCTCAATTCCGCGTACGCAGTATTTT. It yields the protein CASSSIPRTQYF.

This chain links TRBV7-9 with TRBJ2-1; weak D call: TRBD2 (7 bases). V dropped 8 bases and J dropped 2 bases, with 13 bases sitting between them. Germline CDR1 reads SEHNR; CDR2 reads FQNEAQ (reference sequence). The length of the CDR3 is 14 residues. The CDR3 coding sequence is TGTGCCAGCCAAGGGGGGACTACCTACAATGAGCAGTTCTTC. It yields the protein CASQGGTTYNEQFF.

In nucleotides, the CDR3 is TGTGCCAGCAGCTTGGCCGGGAGGAGAGGGTACGAGCAGTACTTC. Its translation: CASSLAGRRGYEQYF. The rearrangement joins TRBV5-4 to TRBJ2-7, with 7 bases identical to TRBD2. The J segment lost 4 bases and the V segment lost 0 bases, leaving 7 bases of the junction unmatched. The CDR3 totals 15 residues. CDR1 and CDR2 from the germline V gene are SGHNT and YYREEE (reference sequence). The full variable domain, with the rest looked up from reference TRBV5-4 and TRBJ2-7, is ETGVTQSPTHLIKTRGQQVTLRCSSQSGHNTVSWYQQALGQGPQFIFQYYREEENGRGNFPPRFSGLQFPNYSSELNVNALELDDSALYLCASSLAGRRGYEQYFGPGTRLTVT.

The genes are TRBV21-1 and TRBJ2-3; no DNA check was done on the table's D call, TRBD2. TRBV21-1 is tagged as a pseudogene. The CDR3 spans 17 residues. CDR3 in amino acids: CASSKVVGGKLTYTQYF. In nucleotides, the CDR3 is TGTGCCAGCAGCAAAGTCGTCGGCGGGAAGCTAACTTATACGCAGTATTTT.

V usage is TRBV28 and J usage is TRBJ1-1; the D gene is possibly TRBD1 (5 bases). The length of the CDR3 is 14 residues. Per germline, CDR1 MDHEN and CDR2 SYDVKM. The V and J ends lost 3 bases and 4 bases respectively, with 12 bases between them. This CDR3 reads CASSFPRRGTEAFF. The CDR3 DNA reads TGTGCCAGCAGTTTCCCCAGGAGGGGCACTGAAGCTTTCTTT.